The T cell receptor beta chain under discussion was sequenced for a study of shared clonotypes between healthy human individuals. CDR1 is SGHAT, CDR2 FQNNGV, per germline. V shed 10 bases and J shed 2 bases, with 12 bases lying between them. The length of the CDR3 is 12 residues. CD45RO-negative, CCR7-selected cells formed the naive CD8 fraction, which excluded terminally differentiated effector memory CD45RA+ cells. Each replicate PCR on the sorted subsets used about 0.2 ug DNA (roughly 30,000 T cell genomes). The protocol was immunoSEQ multiplex PCR, while the TCRdb copy is restricted to in-frame clones and leaves out a portion. The sample records roughly 1,800,000 clones, about 95% being singletons.

The receptor was isolated from a man aged 18 to 29 in good health. The chain has TRBV11-2 and TRBJ2-7; maybe TRBD2 (6 bases). The sequenced sample consisted of naive CD8+ T cells sorted from blood. The chain's CDR3 is CATSEGAYEQYF. DNA of the CDR3: TGTGCCACCTCGGAGGGAGCCTACGAGCAGTACTTC.